This record concerns one TCR beta chain sequence. The entry originates in a study of blood T cell repertoires in COVID-19. Turning to the study itself: The samples span acute and convalescent COVID-19 from the United States, Italy and Spain. The cDNA or gDNA used as material had been derived from T cells, B-cell-depleted T cells, or PBMCs.

Seattle's enrolled individuals joined amid active infection and were then monitored longitudinally. The germline gives CDR1 SGHNT, CDR2 YYREEE (reference sequence). This CDR3 comprises 17 residues. The J segment lost 2 bases and the V segment lost 2 bases, leaving 7 bases of the junction unmatched. Authors' analysis steps: The assay estimated nucleated cells by amplifying reference gene primers. Clones were read by immunoSEQ multiplex PCR, and TCRdb kept only the in-frame ones, dropping some. The V and J calls and clone size were taken over from that table, and D and trimming were inferred from the DNA. This sample yields 250,000 to 400,000 clones, of which 70% to 90% are seen a single time; approximately 1.6% belongs to the top ten.

The rearrangement uses TRBV5-4 and TRBJ2-3; 11 nucleotides align to TRBD2. The origin of this receptor is a woman between 25 and 40 years old with COVID-19, enrolled during active disease. The sequenced sample consisted of peripheral blood. In nucleotides, the CDR3 is TGTGCCAGCAGCTTCAGCCTAGCGGGGGGATTCACAGATACGCAGTATTTT. The encoded protein is CASSFSLAGGFTDTQYF.